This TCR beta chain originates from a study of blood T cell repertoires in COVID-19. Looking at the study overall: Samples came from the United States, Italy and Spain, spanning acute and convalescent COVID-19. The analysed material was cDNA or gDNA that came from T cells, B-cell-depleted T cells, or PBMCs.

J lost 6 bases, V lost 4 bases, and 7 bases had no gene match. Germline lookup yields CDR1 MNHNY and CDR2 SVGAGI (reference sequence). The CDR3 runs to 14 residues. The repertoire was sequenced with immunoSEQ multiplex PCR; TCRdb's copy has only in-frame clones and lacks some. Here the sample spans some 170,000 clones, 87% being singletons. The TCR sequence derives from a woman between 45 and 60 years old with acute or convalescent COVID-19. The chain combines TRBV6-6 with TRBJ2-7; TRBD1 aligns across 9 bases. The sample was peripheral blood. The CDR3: CASSSWDREGEQYF. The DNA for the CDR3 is TGTGCCAGCAGTTCCTGGGACAGGGAAGGCGAGCAGTACTTC.